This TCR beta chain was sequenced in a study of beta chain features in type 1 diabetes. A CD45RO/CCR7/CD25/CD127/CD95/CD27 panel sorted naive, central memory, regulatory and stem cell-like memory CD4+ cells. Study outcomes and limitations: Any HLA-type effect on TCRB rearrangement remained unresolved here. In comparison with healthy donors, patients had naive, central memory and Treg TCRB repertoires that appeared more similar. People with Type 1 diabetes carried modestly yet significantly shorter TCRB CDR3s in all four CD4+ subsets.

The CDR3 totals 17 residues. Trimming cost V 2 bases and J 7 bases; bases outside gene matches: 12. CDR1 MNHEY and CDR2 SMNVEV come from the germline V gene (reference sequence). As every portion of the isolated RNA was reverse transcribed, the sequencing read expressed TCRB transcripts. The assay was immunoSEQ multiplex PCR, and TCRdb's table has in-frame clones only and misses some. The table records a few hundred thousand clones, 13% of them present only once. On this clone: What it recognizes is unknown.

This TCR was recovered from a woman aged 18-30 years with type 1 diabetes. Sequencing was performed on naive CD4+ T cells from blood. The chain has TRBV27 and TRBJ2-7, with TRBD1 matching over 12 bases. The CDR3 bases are TGTGCCAGCAGTTTAAGGCCCCCGGGACAGGGGGCGGGTGAGCAGTACGTC. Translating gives CASSLRPPGQGAGEQYV.